The source of this T cell receptor beta chain is a study of regulatory T cells in long-lasting Graves disease. CDR1 is SGHVS and CDR2 is FNYEAQ in the germline V gene. The germline V and J ends were trimmed by 1 base and 1 base, with 8 bases remaining between them. CDR3 length equals 15 residues. There are a few counts of this clonotype. In building TCR beta libraries, iRepertoire HTBI primers were used together with Arm-PCR of CDR3 regions. Via MiXCR, TCRdb re-called the multiplex PCR reads, giving one row per CDR3 protein. The sample contains approximately 400,000 distinct CDR3 sequences, about 15% of which appear only once. Time point indicated: newly diagnosed GD, antithyroid drugs for less than 3 months. PBMC-extracted RNA yielded the TCR library. The same sample was also used in a study of T cells in Graves' hyperthyroidism and ophthalmopathy. From that second work: A 13 V-J model separated ophthalmopathy from stable hyperthyroidism.

This receptor was taken from a woman in her twenties or thirties with Graves disease. The chain couples TRBV7-6 to TRBJ1-5, with D uncertain. This specimen was peripheral blood mononuclear cells (PBMCs), taken at new diagnosis, from a patient treated with antithyroid drugs. This CDR3 is CASSLGGWSNQPQHF. DNA of the CDR3: TGTGCCAGCAGCTTAGGAGGTTGGAGCAATCAGCCCCAGCATTTT.